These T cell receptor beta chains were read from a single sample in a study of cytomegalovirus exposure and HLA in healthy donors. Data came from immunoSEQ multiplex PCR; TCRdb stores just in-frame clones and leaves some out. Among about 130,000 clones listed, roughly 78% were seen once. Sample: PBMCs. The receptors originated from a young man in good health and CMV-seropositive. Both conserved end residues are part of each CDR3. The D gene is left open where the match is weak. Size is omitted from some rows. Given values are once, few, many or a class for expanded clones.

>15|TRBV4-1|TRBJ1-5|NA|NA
TGCGCCAGCAGCCACCTTGGGGACATAAAGCAGCCCCAGCATTTT
CASSHLGDIKQPQHF
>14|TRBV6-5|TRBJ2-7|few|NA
TGTGCCAGCAGTGTGACGGGGAGCTCCTACGAGCAGTACTTC
CASSVTGSSYEQYF
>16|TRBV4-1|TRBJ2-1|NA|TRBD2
TGCGCCAGCAGCCAGCAACTAGCGGGGGGGCTTTATGAGCAGTTCTTC
CASSQQLAGGLYEQFF
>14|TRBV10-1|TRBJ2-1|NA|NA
TGCGCCAGCAGTCTGGGACTGGGGCCGAGGGAGCAGTTCTTC
CASSLGLGPREQFF
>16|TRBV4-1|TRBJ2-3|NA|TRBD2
TGCGCCAGCAGCCTGACTAGCGGGGGGAACACAGATACGCAGTATTTT
CASSLTSGGNTDTQYF
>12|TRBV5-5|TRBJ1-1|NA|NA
TGTGCCAGCAGCCCCCCGGGCAGGGGAGCTTTCTTT
CASSPPGRGAFF
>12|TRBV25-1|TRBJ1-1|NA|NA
TGTGCCAGCAGTGGCCTTCGGGAGGAAGCTTTCTTT
CASSGLREEAFF
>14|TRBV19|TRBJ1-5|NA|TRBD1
TGTGCCAGTAGTATAAGACAGGGTAATCAGCCCCAGCATTTT
CASSIRQGNQPQHF
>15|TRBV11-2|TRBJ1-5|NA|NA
TGTGCCAGCAGCCTAGTCCCCGCCGGGTTACAGCCCCAGCATTTT
CASSLVPAGLQPQHF
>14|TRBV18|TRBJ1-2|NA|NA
TGTGCCAGCTCACCGGCGCGGGACTACTATGGCTACACCTTC
CASSPARDYYGYTF
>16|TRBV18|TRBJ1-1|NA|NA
TGTGCCAGCTCCATCATTGAGGTGGGGAGGAACACTGAAGCTTTCTTT
CASSIIEVGRNTEAFF
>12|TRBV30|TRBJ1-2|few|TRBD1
TGTGCCTGGGAGGGGGCGCGATATGGCTACACCTTC
CAWEGARYGYTF
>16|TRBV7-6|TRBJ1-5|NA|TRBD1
TGTGCCAGCAGCTTAGGACAGGGGGGAGACGGTCAGCCCCAGCATTTT
CASSLGQGGDGQPQHF
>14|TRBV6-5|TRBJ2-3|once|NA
TGTGCCAGCAGACTCGCTAGCGTGGAAGATACGCAGTATTTT
CASRLASVEDTQYF
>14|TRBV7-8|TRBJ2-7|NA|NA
TGTGCCAGCACCAGTACTGGGGCCCTCTACGAGCAGTACTTC
CASTSTGALYEQYF
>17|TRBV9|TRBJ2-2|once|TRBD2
TGTGCCAGCAGCGTAGGAGGAGCGGGGGGTAACACCGGGGAGCTGTTTTTT
CASSVGGAGGNTGELFF
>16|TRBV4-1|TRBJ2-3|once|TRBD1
TGCGCCAGCAGTCCTTACTTGGGACAGCACACAGATACGCAGTATTTT
CASSPYLGQHTDTQYF
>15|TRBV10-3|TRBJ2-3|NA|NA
TGTGCCATCAGTGGGGGTCCCCGGGACACAGATACGCAGTATTTT
CAISGGPRDTDTQYF
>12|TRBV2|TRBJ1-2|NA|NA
TGTGCCAGCAGTGGCACAGGGAGCGGCTACACCTTC
CASSGTGSGYTF